This is a list of T cell receptor beta chains from one sample in a study of radiotherapy plus CTLA-4 blockade in lung cancer. Measured with immunoSEQ multiplex PCR; TCRdb has only the in-frame clones, and not every one. The sample includes some 73,000 clones, under 80% of them seen just once. This specimen consisted of peripheral blood, obtained from a patient treated with radiotherapy plus ipilimumab. These receptors came from a human donor with non-small cell lung cancer whose response to radiotherapy plus ipilimumab could not be evaluated. Some clones in this sample may be carry-over from other donors' samples. CDR3s include the opening cysteine and the closing phenylalanine or tryptophan. Part of the rows lack a size; the others show once, few, many or a class for expanded clones.

TRBV4-1,-,CASSHIRTGGDTGELFF
TRBV11-1,-,CASSSRVWGEAFF
TRBV28,few,CASSPLPGQTNTEAFF
TRBV6-5,-,CASRGVGQGIYEQYF
TRBV5-4,-,CASSLGSRSRGSSYNEQFF
TRBV7-9,-,CASSREGLFWSNQPQHF
TRBV15,-,CATSRGSRGGLETQYF
TRBV18,-,CASSPLDLQNTGELFF
TRBV6-1,-,CASSERLLNTEAFF
TRBV2,once,CASSDRGGKETQYF
TRBV4-2,-,CASSLRDSEINYGYTF
TRBV19,-,CASSGTGSWYEQYF
TRBV6-1,-,CASSEGAGREQYF
TRBV13,-,CASSSDRGGGYTF
TRBV11-2,-,CASSLSTGENYGYTF
TRBV2,-,CASTLETEAFF
TRBV28,-,CASSLPNYGYTF
TRBV4-2,-,CASSQPLPGYQPQHF
TRBV11-2,-,CASSFTRDEQYF
TRBV19,-,CASISEGAGNYGYTF
TRBV6-5,-,CASSLDRANSPLHF
TRBV28,-,CASSPVRGLAGGSSYNEQFF
TRBV2,-,CASRRTSGGPYQYF
TRBV4-3,-,CASSQNYPTDTQYF
TRBV7-2,few,CASSPRGSGVETQYF
TRBV11-2,-,CASSLWSGRGWAFF
TRBV7-9,-,CASSLATGGYQPQHF
TRBV6-5,-,CASRDRVNTEAFF
TRBV19,-,CASSSQAGSSQPQHF
TRBV7-2,once,CASSSQGSLYF
TRBV4-1,-,CASSQGGQGTDTQYF
TRBV5-6,-,CASSFGLADTDTQYF
TRBV7-2,few,CASSPGLAGDEQFF
TRBV18,-,CASSRQGNTEAFF
TRBV4-2,-,CASSQDVGQPQHF
TRBV5-1,-,CASSLAPSNPGDTQYF
TRBV5-1,few,CASSPGRGDYEQYF
TRBV5-1,-,CASSFEEPAYNEQFF